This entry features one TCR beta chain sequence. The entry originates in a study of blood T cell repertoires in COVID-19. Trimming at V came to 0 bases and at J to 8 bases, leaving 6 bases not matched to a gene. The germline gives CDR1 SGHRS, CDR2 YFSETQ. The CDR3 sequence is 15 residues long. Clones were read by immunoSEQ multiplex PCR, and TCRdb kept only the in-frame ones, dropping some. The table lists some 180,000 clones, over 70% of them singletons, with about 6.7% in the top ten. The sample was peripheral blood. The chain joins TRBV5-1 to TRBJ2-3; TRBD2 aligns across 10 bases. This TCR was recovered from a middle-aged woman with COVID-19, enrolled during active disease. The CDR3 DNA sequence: TGCGCCAGCAGCTTGGCAGCGGGGGGGCCTGTTACGCAGTATTTT. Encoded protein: CASSLAAGGPVTQYF.